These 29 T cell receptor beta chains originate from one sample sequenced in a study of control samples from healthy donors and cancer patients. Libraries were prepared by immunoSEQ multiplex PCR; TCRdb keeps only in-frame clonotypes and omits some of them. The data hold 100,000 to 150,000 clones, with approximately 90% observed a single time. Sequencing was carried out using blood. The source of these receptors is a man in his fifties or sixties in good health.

The CDR3 here is CASSEMGAKNIQYF. The CDR3 DNA reads as TGTGCCAGTAGCGAAATGGGGGCCAAAAACATTCAGTACTTC. The V gene is TRBV19, the J gene TRBJ2-4; D gene uncertain. CDR1 and CDR2 from the germline V gene are LNHDA and SQIVND (reference sequence). V lost 6 bases and J 1 base, leaving 10 bases between the germline ends. This CDR3 is 14 amino acids long.

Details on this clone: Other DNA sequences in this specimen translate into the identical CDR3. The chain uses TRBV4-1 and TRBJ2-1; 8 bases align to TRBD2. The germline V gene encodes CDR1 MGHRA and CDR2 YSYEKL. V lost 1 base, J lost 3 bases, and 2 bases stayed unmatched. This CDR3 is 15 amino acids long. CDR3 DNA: TGCGCCAGCAGCCAAGGGCTAGCGGGCTACAATGAGCAGTTCTTC. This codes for CASSQGLAGYNEQFF.

In DNA, the CDR3 is TGTGCCAGCAGTCCGACCAACCCCTCCTACAATGAGCAGTTCTTC. Translation gives CASSPTNPSYNEQFF. This chain connects TRBV28 to TRBJ2-1; D is uncertain. V lost 5 bases and J 0 bases, leaving 11 bases between the germline ends. Germline values: CDR1 MDHEN, CDR2 SYDVKM. The CDR3 extends over 15 amino acids.

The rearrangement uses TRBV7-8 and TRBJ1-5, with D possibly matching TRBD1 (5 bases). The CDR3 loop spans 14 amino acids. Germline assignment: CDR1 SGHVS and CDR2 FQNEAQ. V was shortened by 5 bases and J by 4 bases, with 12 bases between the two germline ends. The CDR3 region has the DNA TGTGCCAGCAGCCCACGTGGGGGAAATCAGCCCCAGCATTTT. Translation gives CASSPRGGNQPQHF. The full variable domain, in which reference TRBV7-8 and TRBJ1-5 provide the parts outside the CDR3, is GAGVSQSPRYKVAKRGQDVALRCDPISGHVSLFWYQQALGQGPEFLTYFQNEAQLDKSGLPSDRFFAERPEGSVSTLKIQRTQQEDSAVYLCASSPRGGNQPQHFGDGTRLSIL.

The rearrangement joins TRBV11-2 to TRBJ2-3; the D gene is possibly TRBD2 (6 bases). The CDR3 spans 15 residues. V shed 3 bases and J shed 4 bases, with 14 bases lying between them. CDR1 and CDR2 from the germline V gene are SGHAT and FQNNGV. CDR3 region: CASSLVGGESDTQYF. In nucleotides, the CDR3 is TGTGCCAGCAGCTTGGTCGGGGGTGAGTCAGATACGCAGTATTTT.

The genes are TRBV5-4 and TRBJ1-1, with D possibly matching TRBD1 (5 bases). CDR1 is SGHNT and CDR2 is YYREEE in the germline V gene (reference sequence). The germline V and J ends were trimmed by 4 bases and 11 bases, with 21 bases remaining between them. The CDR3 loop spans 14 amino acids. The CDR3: CASSPDTVGLYAFF. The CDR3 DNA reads TGTGCCAGCAGCCCGGACACGGTGGGGTTATATGCTTTCTTT.

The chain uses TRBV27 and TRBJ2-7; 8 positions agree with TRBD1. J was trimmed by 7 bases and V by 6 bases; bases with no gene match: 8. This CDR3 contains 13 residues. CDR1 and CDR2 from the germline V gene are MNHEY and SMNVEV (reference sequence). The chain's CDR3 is CASSRQGASEQYF. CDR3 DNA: TGTGCCAGCAGCCGCCAGGGGGCGAGTGAGCAGTACTTC.

DNA for the CDR3: TGTGGATACAGGGGGGCTGTGAGGGATACGCAGTATTTT. It yields the protein CGYRGAVRDTQYF. This chain uses TRBV24-1 with TRBJ2-3, with TRBD1 identical over 8 bases. The CDR3 has 13 amino acids. Per the germline V gene, CDR1 is KGHDR and CDR2 is SFDVKD.

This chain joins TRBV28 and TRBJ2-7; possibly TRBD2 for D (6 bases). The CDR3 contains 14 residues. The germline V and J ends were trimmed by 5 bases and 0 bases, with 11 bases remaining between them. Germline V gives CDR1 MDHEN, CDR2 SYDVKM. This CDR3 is CASSPLEGSYEQYF. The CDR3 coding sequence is TGTGCCAGCAGTCCTCTGGAGGGCTCCTACGAGCAGTACTTC.

CDR3 sequence reads: CASSPGTGVYEKLFF. The DNA of the CDR3 is TGTGCCAGCTCACCAGGAACAGGGGTATATGAAAAACTGTTTTTT. The chain combines TRBV18 with TRBJ1-4; TRBD1 matches at 7 bases. The junction had 6 bases not matched to a gene; V was cut back by 2 bases and J by 6 bases. Germline V gene lookup returns CDR1 KGHSH and CDR2 LQKENI. The CDR3 covers 15 residues.

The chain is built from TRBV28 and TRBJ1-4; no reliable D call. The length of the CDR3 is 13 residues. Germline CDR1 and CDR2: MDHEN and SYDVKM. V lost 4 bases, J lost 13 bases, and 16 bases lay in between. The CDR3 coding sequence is TGTGCCAGCAGTTCTTCTTCTGTGAGCCTACTGTTTTTT. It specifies CASSSSSVSLLFF.

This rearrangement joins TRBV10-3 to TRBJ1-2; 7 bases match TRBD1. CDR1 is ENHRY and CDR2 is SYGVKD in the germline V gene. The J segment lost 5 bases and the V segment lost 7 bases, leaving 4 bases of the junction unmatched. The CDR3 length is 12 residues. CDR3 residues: CAINTGQYGYTF. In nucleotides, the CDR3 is TGTGCCATCAATACGGGACAGTATGGCTACACCTTC.

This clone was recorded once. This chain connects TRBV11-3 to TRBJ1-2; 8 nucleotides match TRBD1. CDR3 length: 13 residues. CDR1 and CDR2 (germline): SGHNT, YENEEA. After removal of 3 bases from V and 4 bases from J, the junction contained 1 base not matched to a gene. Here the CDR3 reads CASSFTGGYGYTF. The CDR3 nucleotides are TGTGCCAGCAGCTTCACAGGGGGCTATGGCTACACCTTC.

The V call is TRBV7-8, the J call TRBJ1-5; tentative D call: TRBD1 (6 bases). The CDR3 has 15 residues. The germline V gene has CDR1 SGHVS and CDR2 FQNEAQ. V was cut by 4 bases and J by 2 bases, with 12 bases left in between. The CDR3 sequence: CASSSNSGGNQPQHF. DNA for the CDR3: TGTGCCAGCAGCTCGAATTCAGGGGGCAATCAGCCCCAGCATTTT.

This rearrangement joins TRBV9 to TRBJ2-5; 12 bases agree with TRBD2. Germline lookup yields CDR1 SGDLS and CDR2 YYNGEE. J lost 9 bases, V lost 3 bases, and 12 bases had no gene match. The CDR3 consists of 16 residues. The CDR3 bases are TGTGCCAGCAGCGATGAACTAGCGGGGGGCGCAGGGTCCCAGTACTTC. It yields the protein CASSDELAGGAGSQYF.

The CDR3: CASKLPGQINQPQHF. The CDR3 nucleotides are TGTGCCAGCAAACTACCCGGACAGATCAATCAGCCCCAGCATTTT. The chain links TRBV28 to TRBJ1-5, with TRBD1 as a possible D gene (6 bases). V shed 7 bases and J shed 3 bases, with 16 bases lying between them. Germline lookup yields CDR1 MDHEN and CDR2 SYDVKM. CDR3 length: 15 amino acids.

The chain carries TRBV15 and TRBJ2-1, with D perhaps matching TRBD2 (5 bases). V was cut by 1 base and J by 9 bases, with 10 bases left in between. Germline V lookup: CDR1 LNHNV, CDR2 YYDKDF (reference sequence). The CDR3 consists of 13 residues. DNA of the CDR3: TGTGCCACCAGCAGAGGATTTAGCGCTGAGCAGTTCTTC. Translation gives CATSRGFSAEQFF.

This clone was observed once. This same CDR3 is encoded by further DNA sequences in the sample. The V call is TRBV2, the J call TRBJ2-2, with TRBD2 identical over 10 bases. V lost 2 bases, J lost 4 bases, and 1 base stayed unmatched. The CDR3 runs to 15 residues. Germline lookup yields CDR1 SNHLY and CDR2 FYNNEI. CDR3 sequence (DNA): TGTGCCAGCAGTGAAATAGCGGGGGGCACCGGGGAGCTGTTTTTT. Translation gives CASSEIAGGTGELFF.

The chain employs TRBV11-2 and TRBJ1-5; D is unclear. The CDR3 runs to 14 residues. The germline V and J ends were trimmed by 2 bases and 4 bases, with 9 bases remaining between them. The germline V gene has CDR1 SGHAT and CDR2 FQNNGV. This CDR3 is CASSLSDSNQPQHF. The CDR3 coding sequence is TGTGCCAGCAGCTTATCGGACTCAAATCAGCCCCAGCATTTT.

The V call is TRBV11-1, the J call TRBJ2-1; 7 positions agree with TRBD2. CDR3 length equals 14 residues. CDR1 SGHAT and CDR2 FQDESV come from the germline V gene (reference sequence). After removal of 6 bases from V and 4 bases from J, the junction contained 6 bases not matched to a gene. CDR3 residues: CASRFSGRYNEQFF. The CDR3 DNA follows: TGTGCCAGCAGGTTTAGCGGGCGGTACAATGAGCAGTTCTTC.

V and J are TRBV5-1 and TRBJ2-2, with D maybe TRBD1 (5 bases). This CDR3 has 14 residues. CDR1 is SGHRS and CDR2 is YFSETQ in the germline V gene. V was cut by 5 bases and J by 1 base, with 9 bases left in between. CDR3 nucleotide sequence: TGCGCCAGCAGTATGCAGGGGAACACCGGGGAGCTGTTTTTT. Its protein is CASSMQGNTGELFF.

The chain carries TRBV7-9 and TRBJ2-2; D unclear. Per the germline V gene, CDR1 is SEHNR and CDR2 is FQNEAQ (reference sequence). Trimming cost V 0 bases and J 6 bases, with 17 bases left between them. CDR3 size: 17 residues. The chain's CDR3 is CASSLALWWQPPGELFF. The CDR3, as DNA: TGTGCCAGCAGCTTAGCGCTGTGGTGGCAGCCCCCCGGGGAGCTGTTTTTT.

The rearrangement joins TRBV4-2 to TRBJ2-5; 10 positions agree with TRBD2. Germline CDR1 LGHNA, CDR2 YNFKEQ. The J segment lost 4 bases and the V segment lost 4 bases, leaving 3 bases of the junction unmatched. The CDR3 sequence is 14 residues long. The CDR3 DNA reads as TGTGCCAGCAGCCCTCAGCGGGGGGGAGAGACCCAGTACTTC. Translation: CASSPQRGGETQYF.

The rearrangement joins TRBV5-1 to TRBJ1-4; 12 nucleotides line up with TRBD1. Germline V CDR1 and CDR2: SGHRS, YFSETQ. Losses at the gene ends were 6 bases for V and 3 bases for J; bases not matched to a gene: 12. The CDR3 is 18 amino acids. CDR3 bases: TGCGCCAGCACCTCCGGGACAGGGGGCTTAGGAGCTAATGAAAAACTGTTTTTT. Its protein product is CASTSGTGGLGANEKLFF.

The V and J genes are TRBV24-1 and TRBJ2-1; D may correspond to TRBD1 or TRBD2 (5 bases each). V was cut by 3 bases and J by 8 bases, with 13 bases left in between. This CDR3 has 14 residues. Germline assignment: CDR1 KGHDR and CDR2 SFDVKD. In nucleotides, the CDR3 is TGTGCCACCAGTGATCGGGGACCTGTGGATGAGCAGTTCTTC. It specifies CATSDRGPVDEQFF.

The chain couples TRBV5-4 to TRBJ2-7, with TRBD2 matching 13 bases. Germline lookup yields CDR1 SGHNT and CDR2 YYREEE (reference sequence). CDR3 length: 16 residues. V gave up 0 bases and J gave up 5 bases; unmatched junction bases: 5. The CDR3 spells CASSLATSGGLDEQYF. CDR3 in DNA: TGTGCCAGCAGCTTGGCGACTAGCGGGGGGTTAGACGAGCAGTACTTC.

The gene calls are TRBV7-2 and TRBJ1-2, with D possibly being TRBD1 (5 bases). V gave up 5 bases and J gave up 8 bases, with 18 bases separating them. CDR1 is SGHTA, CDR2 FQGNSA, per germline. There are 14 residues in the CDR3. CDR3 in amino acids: CASSASRAIGGYTF. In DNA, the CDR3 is TGTGCCAGCAGCGCGTCCAGGGCGATAGGAGGCTACACCTTC. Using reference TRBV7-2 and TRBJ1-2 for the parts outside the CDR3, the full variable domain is GAGVSQSPSNKVTEKGKDVELRCDPISGHTALYWYRQSLGQGLEFLIYFQGNSAPDKSGLPSDRFSAERTGGSVSTLTIQRTQQEDSAVYLCASSASRAIGGYTFGSGTRLTVV.

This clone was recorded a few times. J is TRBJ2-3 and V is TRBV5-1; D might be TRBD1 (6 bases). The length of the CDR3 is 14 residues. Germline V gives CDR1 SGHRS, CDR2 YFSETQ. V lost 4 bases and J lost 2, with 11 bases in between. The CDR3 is CASSPGQSTDTQYF. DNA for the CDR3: TGCGCCAGCAGCCCCGGACAGTCCACAGATACGCAGTATTTT.

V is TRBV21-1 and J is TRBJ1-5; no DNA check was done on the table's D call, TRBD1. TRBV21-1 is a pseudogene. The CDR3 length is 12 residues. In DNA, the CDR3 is TGTGCCAGCAGCAAAGTCTCCCAGGCCGGGCATTTT. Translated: CASSKVSQAGHF.